The next 2 T cell receptor beta chains were all read from a single sample in a study of T cells in Graves' hyperthyroidism and ophthalmopathy. Amplification of TCR beta CDR3 regions used RNA as the template. HTBI primers were used for first-round RT-PCR of the TCR CDR3. TCRdb reanalysed the multiplex PCR reads using MiXCR and keeps one entry per CDR3 protein. In the table there are hundreds of thousands of distinct CDR3 sequences, about 14% of which are singletons. Sample: blood. The receptors derive from a woman in her forties or fifties with Graves' ophthalmopathy.

This clonotype was picked up many times. The chain uses TRBV11-3 and TRBJ2-1, with 10 bases matching TRBD1. The CDR3 extends over 14 amino acids. Per the germline V gene, CDR1 is SGHNT and CDR2 is YENEEA. J was trimmed by 8 bases and V by 4 bases; bases with no gene match: 5. CDR3 DNA sequence: TGTGCCAGCAGCTGGGACAGGGGAGGGGATGAGCAGTTCTTC. The encoded protein is CASSWDRGGDEQFF.

The chain combines TRBV5-6 with TRBJ1-1; possibly TRBD1 for D (5 bases). Germline lookup yields CDR1 SGHDT and CDR2 YYEEEE. Trimming removed 1 base at V and 3 bases at J, with 10 bases between. This CDR3 region has 14 residues. The chain's CDR3 is CASSLLGEDTEAFF. As DNA, the CDR3 is TGTGCCAGCAGCTTGTTAGGGGAGGACACTGAAGCTTTCTTT.